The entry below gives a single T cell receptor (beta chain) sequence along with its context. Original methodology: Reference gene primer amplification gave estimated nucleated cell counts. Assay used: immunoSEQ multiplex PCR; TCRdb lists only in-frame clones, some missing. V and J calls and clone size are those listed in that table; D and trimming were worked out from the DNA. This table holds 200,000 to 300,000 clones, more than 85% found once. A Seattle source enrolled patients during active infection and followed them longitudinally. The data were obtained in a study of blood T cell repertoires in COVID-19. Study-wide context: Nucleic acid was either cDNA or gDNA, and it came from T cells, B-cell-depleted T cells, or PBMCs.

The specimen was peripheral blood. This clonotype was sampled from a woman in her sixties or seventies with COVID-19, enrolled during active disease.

CDR3: CASSPRGGKVYNEQFF. CDR3 bases: TGTGCCAGCAGCCCCCGGGGAGGGAAGGTTTACAATGAGCAGTTCTTC. The J gene is TRBJ2-1, the V gene TRBV9; TRBD2 matches at 7 bases. The V gene end was trimmed by 4 bases and the J gene end by 4 bases; junction bases not matched to a gene: 11. Germline lookup yields CDR1 SGDLS and CDR2 YYNGEE. The CDR3 covers 16 residues.